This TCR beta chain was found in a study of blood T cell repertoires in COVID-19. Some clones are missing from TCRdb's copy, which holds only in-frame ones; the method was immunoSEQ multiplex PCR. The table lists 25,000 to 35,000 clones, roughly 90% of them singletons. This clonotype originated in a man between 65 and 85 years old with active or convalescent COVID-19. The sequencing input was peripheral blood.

The CDR3 DNA reads as TGTGCCACCAGCAGGGGACAGGGGCCTAATGAAAAACTGTTTTTT. Translated, it gives CATSRGQGPNEKLFF. This chain links TRBV15 with TRBJ1-4; 10 bases are a match to TRBD1. Germline CDR1 is LNHNV and CDR2 is YYDKDF (reference sequence). V gave up 3 bases and J gave up 3 bases; unmatched junction bases: 1. The CDR3 is 15 residues long.